The next 20 T cell receptor beta chains were all read from a single sample in a study of blood T cell repertoires in COVID-19. Profiling relied on immunoSEQ multiplex PCR, and the TCRdb table lists in-frame clones only, not all of them. The sample contains 200,000 to 300,000 clones, roughly 86% of which appear only once. The sample consisted of peripheral blood. Source of these receptors: a woman in her fifties or sixties with COVID-19, enrolled during active disease.

On this clone itself: Within the sample, other DNA sequences also encode this same CDR3. The chain joins TRBV6-4 to TRBJ2-7, with TRBD2 matching over 7 bases. Losses at the gene ends were 5 bases for V and 1 base for J; bases not matched to a gene: 5. The CDR3 loop spans 14 amino acids. The V gene's germline CDR1 is MRHNA and CDR2 SNTAGT. This CDR3 is CASSRTSGSYEQYF. In DNA, the CDR3 is TGTGCCAGCAGTAGGACTAGTGGGTCCTACGAGCAGTACTTC.

This clone is a singleton in its sample. The rearrangement joins TRBV18 to TRBJ2-1; TRBD2 matches at 13 bases. The V segment lost 5 bases and the J segment 7 bases; nucleotides outside the gene matches: 8. Germline V gene lookup returns CDR1 KGHSH and CDR2 LQKENI. The CDR3 length is 16 residues. The DNA for the CDR3 is TGTGCCAGCTCATCCTTAGGGGGACTAGCGGGGAATGAGCAGTTCTTC. Translation gives CASSSLGGLAGNEQFF.

This clone was seen only once. The chain recombines TRBV4-3 with TRBJ2-5; TRBD2 matches 12 bases. The CDR3 has 16 amino acids. V shed 3 bases, J shed 4 bases, and the junction held 6 bases outside the gene matches. The germline V gene has CDR1 LGHNA and CDR2 YSLEER. The CDR3 reads CASSQATSGGGETQYF. CDR3 nucleotide sequence: TGCGCCAGCAGCCAGGCGACTAGCGGGGGAGGAGAGACCCAGTACTTC.

This rearrangement joins TRBV5-1 to TRBJ2-3; 9 bases agree with TRBD2. Trimming at V came to 0 bases and at J to 2 bases, leaving 4 bases not matched to a gene. This CDR3 is built from 16 residues. The germline gives CDR1 SGHRS, CDR2 YFSETQ. The CDR3 DNA reads TGCGCCAGCAGCTTGGGCGGACTAGCGTACACAGATACGCAGTATTTT. It specifies CASSLGGLAYTDTQYF.

The count of this clone is one. This sequence joins TRBV3-1 (or the pseudogene TRBV3-2) and TRBJ2-4; TRBD1 matches at 10 bases. This CDR3 contains 15 residues. V lost 2 bases to trimming and J lost 8 bases; unmatched junction nucleotides: 6. Per germline, CDR1 LGHDT and CDR2 YNNKEL (reference sequence). This chain's CDR3 is CASSQLRDRGDIQYF. In DNA, the CDR3 is TGTGCCAGCAGCCAACTCCGGGACAGGGGAGACATTCAGTACTTC.

This clone was recorded a few times. The chain is built from TRBV27 and TRBJ2-7, with D unclear. Germline CDR1 and CDR2: MNHEY and SMNVEV (reference sequence). V lost 2 bases and J lost 1, with 6 bases in between. This CDR3 has 13 amino acids. CDR3 nucleotide sequence: TGTGCCAGCAGTTTAGGCAGATCCTACGAGCAGTACTTC. It specifies CASSLGRSYEQYF.

The chain employs TRBV19 and TRBJ2-2, with 12 bases identical to TRBD2. Germline V lookup: CDR1 LNHDA, CDR2 SQIVND (reference sequence). The CDR3 runs 15 residues. V trimming: 4 bases; J trimming: 8 bases; junction bases outside the gene matches: 5. Written as DNA, the CDR3 is TGTGCCAGTAGTAGGACTAGCGGGGCGGTTGGGGAGCTGTTTTTT. As protein: CASSRTSGAVGELFF.

The J gene is TRBJ2-3, the V gene TRBV6-5; 10 bases fit TRBD2. This CDR3 has 15 residues. CDR1 MNHEY and CDR2 SVGAGI come from the germline V gene. V was clipped by 5 bases and J by 10 bases; unmatched bases: 12. CDR3 bases: TGTGCCAGCAGTCCTATCCTAGCGGGAGAGTATGCGCAGTATTTT. Protein: CASSPILAGEYAQYF.

The chain links TRBV29-1 to TRBJ2-7; 10 positions match TRBD2. CDR1 SQVTM and CDR2 ANQGSEA come from the germline V gene. The CDR3 spans 14 residues. J lost 2 bases, V lost 4 bases, and 5 bases had no gene match. DNA for the CDR3: TGCAGCGTTGCTTGGACTAGCGGAACCTACGAGCAGTACTTC. Its translation is CSVAWTSGTYEQYF.

The chain couples TRBV6-2 or TRBV6-3 to TRBJ1-2; the match to TRBD1 covers 12 bases. The CDR3 is 18 residues long. J lost 4 bases, V lost 2 bases, and 11 bases had no gene match. CDR1 and CDR2 (germline): MNHEY, SVGEGT. For the CDR3, the DNA is TGTGCCAGCAGTTACCCCCAAGGGACAGGGGGCTCGGGCTATGGCTACACCTTC. Its translation: CASSYPQGTGGSGYGYTF.

The chain is built from TRBV9 and TRBJ2-3; perhaps TRBD1 as D (5 bases). Germline CDR1 reads SGDLS; CDR2 reads YYNGEE. This CDR3 is 18 amino acids long. The ends were cut back, 1 base at V and 6 bases at J, with 24 bases in the middle. Written as DNA, the CDR3 is TGTGCCAGCAGCGTACCCCAAACCGGCAGGGCGGCACGGGATACGCAGTATTTT. Encoded protein: CASSVPQTGRAARDTQYF.

The chain has TRBV10-2 and TRBJ1-5, with D hard to call. V was pared by 6 bases and J by 7 bases, with 13 bases between. CDR3 size: 13 residues. The germline V gene encodes CDR1 WSHSY and CDR2 SAAADI. As DNA, the CDR3 is TGCGCCAGCAGCGCCGCGAGCGAGCAGCCCCAGCATTTT. Protein sequence: CASSAASEQPQHF.

The chain couples TRBV7-3 to TRBJ2-7, with 9 bases that match TRBD1. Trimming at V came to 5 bases and at J to 5 bases, leaving 7 bases not matched to a gene. The length of the CDR3 is 14 residues. Per the germline V gene, CDR1 is SGHTA and CDR2 is FQGTGA. The CDR3 DNA reads TGTGCCAGCAGCCAGGGACAGGGATCCCACGAGCAGTACTTC. This gives the protein CASSQGQGSHEQYF.

The J gene is TRBJ2-2, the V gene TRBV5-6; D is undetermined. CDR1 is SGHDT and CDR2 is YYEEEE in the germline V gene. The V end lost 0 bases, the J end lost 9 bases, and 12 bases lay between the germline ends. The CDR3 is made up of 14 amino acids. The CDR3 nucleotides read TGTGCCAGCAGCTTGGGACTTACCTCTCGGGAGCTGTTTTTT. This gives the protein CASSLGLTSRELFF.

This clone was seen only once. This chain links TRBV6-2 or TRBV6-3 with TRBJ1-2; D gene unclear. Trimming removed 2 bases from V and 4 bases from J, with 11 bases in between. The CDR3 spans 14 residues. CDR1 and CDR2 from the germline V gene are MNHEY and SVGEGT. For the CDR3, the DNA is TGTGCCAGCAGTTACACCTCGACTACCTATGGCTACACCTTC. It translates to CASSYTSTTYGYTF.

This rearrangement joins TRBV5-4 to TRBJ1-4; 9 bases match TRBD1. The germline gives CDR1 SGHNT, CDR2 YYREEE (reference sequence). CDR3 length equals 16 residues. V gave up 1 base and J gave up 3 bases; unmatched junction bases: 4. CDR3 sequence reads: CASSLTRDRANEKLFF. In DNA form, the CDR3 reads TGTGCCAGCAGCTTGACTCGGGACAGGGCTAATGAAAAACTGTTTTTT.

The chain is built from TRBV29-1 and TRBJ1-2; TRBD1 is a possible D gene (6 bases). Germline V gives CDR1 SQVTM, CDR2 ANQGSEA. CDR3 length equals 13 residues. Trimming took 0 bases from V and 7 from J, leaving 12 bases between them. The chain's CDR3 is CSVEDVTGPGYTF. The CDR3 DNA reads as TGCAGCGTTGAAGACGTTACAGGGCCTGGCTACACCTTC.

The V gene is TRBV5-4, the J gene TRBJ2-1; 9 positions match TRBD2. The CDR3 sequence is 13 residues long. Germline loops: CDR1 SGHNT, CDR2 YYREEE (reference sequence). The trim removed 4 bases at V and 9 bases at J, leaving 5 bases unmatched. The CDR3 reads CASSQGLASEQFF. DNA for the CDR3: TGTGCCAGCAGCCAGGGACTAGCTTCTGAGCAGTTCTTC.

The V gene is TRBV10-3, the J gene TRBJ1-1; the D gene is possibly TRBD1 (5 bases). V was shortened by 3 bases and J by 0 bases, with 5 bases between the two germline ends. CDR3 size: 13 residues. Germline CDR1 reads ENHRY; CDR2 reads SYGVKD. CDR3 DNA: TGTGCCATCAGTGAACAGGTGAACACTGAAGCTTTCTTT. This translates into CAISEQVNTEAFF.

This CDR3 reads CASSQVRAEQPQHF. The CDR3 DNA sequence: TGTGCCAGCTCACAGGTGAGGGCGGAACAGCCCCAGCATTTT. The chain combines TRBV18 with TRBJ1-5, with D unresolved. The CDR3 loop spans 14 amino acids. The germline V gene has CDR1 KGHSH and CDR2 LQKENI. V was trimmed by 4 bases and J by 7 bases, leaving 14 bases between them.